This passage covers 17 T cell receptor beta chains from one sample sequenced in a study of T cell repertoires in ileal Crohn's disease. Time point specified: neoterminal ileum biopsy at postoperative endoscopy, about 6 months after surgery. Produced via immunoSEQ multiplex PCR; TCRdb's table is partial and in-frame only. The sample includes about 11,000 clones, more than 65% seen only once; the top ten take more than 5.5%. The sample comprised ileal tissue. The receptor source for this set is an adult with Crohn's disease.

The chain combines TRBV5-1 with TRBJ1-1; no firm D call. Trimming removed 4 bases from V and 1 base from J, with 8 bases in between. Germline values: CDR1 SGHRS, CDR2 YFSETQ. The CDR3 spans 13 residues. This CDR3 is CASSQSPNTEAFF. CDR3 coding DNA: TGCGCCAGCAGCCAGTCCCCGAACACTGAAGCTTTCTTT.

The chain combines TRBV6-5 with TRBJ2-1, with 7 bases that match TRBD2. Germline V gene data show CDR1 as MNHEY and CDR2 as SVGAGI. The CDR3 covers 15 residues. V was pared by 2 bases and J by 8 bases, with 9 bases of the junction left unmatched. The CDR3 nucleotides are TGTGCCAGCAGTTACACGGGGGGAGGAAAGCATGAGCAGTTCTTC. It encodes CASSYTGGGKHEQFF.

The V call is TRBV28, the J call TRBJ2-7, with unresolved D. The V gene's germline CDR1 is MDHEN and CDR2 SYDVKM. V gave up 2 bases and J gave up 1 base, with 9 bases separating them. The CDR3 is 14 amino acids. The CDR3 DNA sequence: TGTGCCAGCAGTTTAGTCGCGATGTCCTACGAGCAGTACTTC. Its protein product is CASSLVAMSYEQYF.

This sequence joins TRBV5-1 and TRBJ2-6, with D possibly matching TRBD1 (5 bases). V was pared by 3 bases and J by 0 bases, with 10 bases between. Germline V gene data show CDR1 as SGHRS and CDR2 as YFSETQ. The length of the CDR3 is 16 residues. This CDR3 reads CASSWQGSSGANVLTF. The DNA for the CDR3 is TGCGCCAGCAGCTGGCAGGGTAGCTCTGGGGCCAACGTCCTGACTTTC.

The rearrangement uses TRBV27 and TRBJ2-4, with a weak D call TRBD2 (7 bases). The CDR3 contains 14 residues. Germline values: CDR1 MNHEY, CDR2 SMNVEV (reference sequence). Trimming shortened V by 5 bases and J by 6 bases, and 14 bases separated the two germline ends. The CDR3 sequence: CASSGLGGANIQYF. CDR3 nucleotide sequence: TGTGCCAGCAGTGGCCTTGGGGGGGCAAACATTCAGTACTTC.

This clone was seen a few times. The rearrangement links TRBV5-5 to TRBJ1-2, with a tentative D call TRBD1 (5 bases). The germline V and J ends were trimmed by 7 bases and 1 base, with 11 bases remaining between them. The CDR3 spans 13 residues. The germline V gene encodes CDR1 SGHKS and CDR2 YYEKEE (reference sequence). In nucleotides, the CDR3 is TGTGCCAGCTCCCCGGGGGGTAACTATGGCTACACCTTC. It specifies CASSPGGNYGYTF.

J is TRBJ1-5 and V is TRBV6-1, with 10 bases that match TRBD1. Germline V lookup: CDR1 MNHNS, CDR2 SASEGT. The CDR3 spans 15 residues. The ends lost 6 bases at V and 2 bases at J; junction bases unmatched: 4. Written as DNA, the CDR3 is TGTGCCAGCAGAGAGGGGACAGGGGGCAATCAGCCCCAGCATTTT. This gives the protein CASREGTGGNQPQHF.

This sequence joins TRBV10-3 and TRBJ1-2; the D gene is possibly TRBD1 (5 bases). Germline CDR1 and CDR2: ENHRY and SYGVKD. The V end lost 5 bases, the J end lost 4 bases, and 11 bases lay between the germline ends. The CDR3 runs 13 residues. The CDR3: CAISRGVSYGYTF. The CDR3 coding sequence is TGTGCCATCAGTCGGGGGGTAAGCTATGGCTACACCTTC.

The chain joins TRBV18 to TRBJ1-1, with TRBD1 matching over 8 bases. Germline-derived CDR1 and CDR2 are KGHSH and LQKENI. The V and J ends lost 5 bases and 4 bases, in that order; junction bases with no gene match: 6. The CDR3 is made up of 14 amino acids. This chain's CDR3 is CASSWTGIVTEAFF. CDR3 nucleotide sequence: TGTGCCAGCTCATGGACAGGGATTGTCACTGAAGCTTTCTTT.

The chain joins TRBV5-1 to TRBJ1-2, with TRBD1 as a possible D gene (6 bases). The CDR3 has 18 amino acids. From germline, CDR1 is SGHRS and CDR2 YFSETQ. With 5 bases removed from V and 6 bases from J, the gap between germline ends came to 29 bases. The DNA for the CDR3 is TGCGCCAGCAGGGTCGAGGCGGGTGCGACAGGCCAATATCATGGCTACACCTTC. Its protein is CASRVEAGATGQYHGYTF.

V and J are TRBV19 and TRBJ2-7; D is perhaps TRBD1 (5 bases). The V end lost 5 bases, the J end lost 0 bases, and 11 bases lay between the germline ends. CDR1 and CDR2 from the germline V gene are LNHDA and SQIVND (reference sequence). The CDR3 is made up of 14 amino acids. The CDR3 spells CASSAQASSYEQYF. The CDR3 nucleotides read TGTGCCAGTAGTGCACAGGCCAGCTCCTACGAGCAGTACTTC. The whole variable domain, remainder taken from reference TRBV19 and TRBJ2-7, is DGGITQSPKYLFRKEGQNVTLSCEQNLNHDAMYWYRQDPGQGLRLIYYSQIVNDFQKGDIAEGYSVSREKKESFPLTVTSAQKNPTAFYLCASSAQASSYEQYFGPGTRLTVT.

Only a few counts were recorded for this clone. This sequence joins TRBV2 and TRBJ1-1, with D possibly TRBD1 on 5 matching bases. Trimming stripped 8 bases from V and 0 bases from J, with 10 bases between. Germline V gene data show CDR1 as SNHLY and CDR2 as FYNNEI. CDR3 length: 13 residues. The CDR3 loop reads CASLSGMNTEAFF. In DNA form, the CDR3 reads TGTGCCAGCCTTTCAGGGATGAACACTGAAGCTTTCTTT.

The chain has TRBV11-2 and TRBJ1-4, with D maybe TRBD1 (5 bases). The CDR3 length is 14 residues. In germline, CDR1 is SGHAT, CDR2 FQNNGV. The V end was cut by 3 bases, the J end by 6 bases, with 11 bases between. CDR3 DNA: TGTGCCAGCAGCTTCGACGGGGGTTATGAAAAACTGTTTTTT. Amino acids: CASSFDGGYEKLFF. The variable domain in full, completed from reference TRBV11-2 and TRBJ1-4, reads EAGVAQSPRYKIIEKRQSVAFWCNPISGHATLYWYQQILGQGPKLLIQFQNNGVVDDSQLPKDRFSAERLKGVDSTLKIQPAKLEDSAVYLCASSFDGGYEKLFFGSGTQLSVL.

The V and J genes are TRBV18 and TRBJ1-2, with no clear D. The CDR3 covers 13 residues. The ends were cut back, 6 bases at V and 5 bases at J, with 13 bases in the middle. Germline CDR1 is KGHSH and CDR2 is LQKENI. CDR3 in DNA: TGTGCCAGCTCTCCGGATGGAGCATATGGCTACACCTTC. It yields the protein CASSPDGAYGYTF.

The rearrangement joins TRBV5-1 to TRBJ1-5; 8 bases agree with TRBD1. This CDR3 comprises 15 residues. Germline CDR1 reads SGHRS; CDR2 reads YFSETQ. J gave up 3 bases and V 1 base, and 3 bases lay outside the gene matches. This chain's CDR3 is CASSLQGADNQPQHF. The CDR3 DNA reads TGCGCCAGCAGCTTGCAGGGGGCGGACAATCAGCCCCAGCATTTT.

The CDR3 loop is CASSQAGSQLTYEQYF. CDR3 nucleotides: TGCGCCAGCAGCCAAGCGGGATCCCAGCTGACCTACGAGCAGTACTTC. This chain links TRBV4-1 with TRBJ2-7, with D possibly being TRBD2 (5 bases). V shed 1 base and J shed 2 bases, with 15 bases lying between them. In germline, CDR1 is MGHRA, CDR2 YSYEKL. This CDR3 contains 16 residues.

The V and J genes are TRBV5-6 and TRBJ2-3; tentative D call: TRBD1 (6 bases). V lost 5 bases to trimming and J lost 1 base, with 14 bases between them. Germline V CDR1 and CDR2: SGHDT, YYEEEE. The CDR3 sequence is 15 residues long. CDR3 loop: CASRGALIGTDTQYF. The CDR3 coding sequence is TGTGCCAGCAGGGGGGCACTAATTGGCACAGATACGCAGTATTTT.